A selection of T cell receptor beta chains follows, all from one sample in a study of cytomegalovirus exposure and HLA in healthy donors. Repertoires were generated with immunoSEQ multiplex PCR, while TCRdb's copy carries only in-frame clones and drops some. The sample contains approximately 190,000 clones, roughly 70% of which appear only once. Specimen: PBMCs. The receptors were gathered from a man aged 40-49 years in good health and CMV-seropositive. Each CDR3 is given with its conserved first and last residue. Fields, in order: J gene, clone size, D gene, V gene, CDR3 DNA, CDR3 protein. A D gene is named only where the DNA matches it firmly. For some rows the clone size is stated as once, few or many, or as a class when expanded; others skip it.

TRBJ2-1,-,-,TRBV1,TGCACCAGCAGCCCCATCCCGGGACAGGGGGCGTTTGAGCAGTTCTTC,CTSSPIPGQGAFEQFF
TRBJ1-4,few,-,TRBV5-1,TGCGCCAGCAGTTGGGGGAGGGTTGCGGCTAATGAAAAACTGTTTTTT,CASSWGRVAANEKLFF
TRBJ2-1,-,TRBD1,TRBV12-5,TGTGCTAGTGGTTCGGGGGACAGGGGGAATGAGCAGTTCTTC,CASGSGDRGNEQFF
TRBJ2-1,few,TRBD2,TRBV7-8,TGTGCCAGCAGCCAATGGACTAGCGGGGGGAATGAGCAGTTCTTC,CASSQWTSGGNEQFF
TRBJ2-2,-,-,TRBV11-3,TGTGCCAGCACCAGGGGGAACACCGGGGAGCTGTTTTTT,CASTRGNTGELFF
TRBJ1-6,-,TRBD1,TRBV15,TGTGCCACCAGCAGGATGGACAGGGAAAATTCACCCCTCCACTTT,CATSRMDRENSPLHF
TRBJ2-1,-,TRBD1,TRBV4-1,TGCGCCAGCAGCCAAGATCGGGACAGGTACAATGAGCAGTTCTTC,CASSQDRDRYNEQFF
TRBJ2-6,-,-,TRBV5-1,TGCGCCAGCAGCTTGTCTATAAACAGGCAGCTCTCTGGGGCCAACGTCCTGACTTTC,CASSLSINRQLSGANVLTF
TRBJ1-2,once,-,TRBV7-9,TGTGCCAGCAGCTTAGATGGGAGCTCTATTTTTGGCTACACCTTC,CASSLDGSSIFGYTF
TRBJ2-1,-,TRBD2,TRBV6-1,TGTGCCTCCCGATCGGGGGGCTCCTACAATGAGCAGTTCTTC,CASRSGGSYNEQFF
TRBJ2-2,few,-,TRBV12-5,TGTGCTAGTGGTCTCAATCGGGGGGAGCTGTTTTTT,CASGLNRGELFF
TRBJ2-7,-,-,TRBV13,TGTGCCAGCAGCTCGCAGTCAGGCTACGAGCAGTACTTC,CASSSQSGYEQYF
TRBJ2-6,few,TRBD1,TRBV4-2,TGTGCCAGCAGCCAAGAACGTACAGGGGCGAGAGGGGCCAACGTCCTGACTTTC,CASSQERTGARGANVLTF
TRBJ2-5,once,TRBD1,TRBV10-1,TGCGCCAGCAGTGAGTCGACAGGGCGTCAGTACTTC,CASSESTGRQYF
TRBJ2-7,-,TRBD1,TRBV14,TGTGCCAGCAGCACGAAGGGAGCAGGGGGAAAGGAGCAGTACTTC,CASSTKGAGGKEQYF
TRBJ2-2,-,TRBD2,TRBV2,TGTGCCAGCGGATCTTCCGGGACTAGCCTCCCCCCCGGGGAGCTGTTTTTT,CASGSSGTSLPPGELFF
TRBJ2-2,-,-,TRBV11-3,TGTGCCAGCAGCCCTCAGCCGGGACAGAACACCGGGGAGCTGTTTTTT,CASSPQPGQNTGELFF
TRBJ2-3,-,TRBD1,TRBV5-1,TGCGCCAGCAGCGGGGGGACAGGGTTCCCCTCATACGGTACGCAGTATTTT,CASSGGTGFPSYGTQYF
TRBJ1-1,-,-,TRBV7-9,TGTGCCAGCAGCTTACTACGGGATACTGAAGCTTTCTTT,CASSLLRDTEAFF
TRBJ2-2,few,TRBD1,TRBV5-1,TGCGCCAGCAGCCATGAGACAGGGGGCACCGGGGAGCTGTTTTTT,CASSHETGGTGELFF
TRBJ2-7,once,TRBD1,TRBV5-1,TGCGCCAGCAGCTCCGACAGGGCCCTCTCCTACGAGCAGTACTTC,CASSSDRALSYEQYF
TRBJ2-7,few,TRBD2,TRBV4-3,TGCGCCAGCAGCCAGCTAGCGGGCTCATCCTACGAGCAGTACTTC,CASSQLAGSSYEQYF
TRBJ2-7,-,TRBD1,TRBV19,TGTGCCAGTAGTGCATCGTCAGGGGGCACCTACGAGCAGTACTTC,CASSASSGGTYEQYF
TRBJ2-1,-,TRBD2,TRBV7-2,TGTGCCAGCAGCCCAATCGGGGGGGAGAGTAATGAGCAGTTCTTC,CASSPIGGESNEQFF
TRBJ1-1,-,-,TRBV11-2,TGTGCCAGCAGCCCTTCAGACAGTCTGAACACTGAAGCTTTCTTT,CASSPSDSLNTEAFF
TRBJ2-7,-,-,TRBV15,TGTGCCACCAGTATGACTCGAGCGGGCTACGAGCAGTACTTC,CATSMTRAGYEQYF
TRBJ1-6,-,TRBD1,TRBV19,TGTGCCAGTAGGGGACAGGGGCATTCACCCCTCCACTTT,CASRGQGHSPLHF
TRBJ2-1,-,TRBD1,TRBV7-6,TGTGCCAGCAGCATACGACAGGGGAGTGAGCAGTTCTTC,CASSIRQGSEQFF
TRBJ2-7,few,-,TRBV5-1,TGCGCCAGCAGCTTGGAGGCGGACACCTACGAGCAGTACTTC,CASSLEADTYEQYF
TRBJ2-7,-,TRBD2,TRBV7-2,TGTGCCAGCAGATGGGGGACTAGCCCGGCCTACGAGCAGTACTTC,CASRWGTSPAYEQYF
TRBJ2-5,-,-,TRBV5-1,TGCGCCAGCAGATTCCCGGCAGGGCAAGGGGAGACCCAGTACTTC,CASRFPAGQGETQYF
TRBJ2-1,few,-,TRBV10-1,TGCGCCAGCAGTGAGTCGTCCGGGAGCTCCTACAATGAGCAGTTCTTC,CASSESSGSSYNEQFF
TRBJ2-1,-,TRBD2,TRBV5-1,TGCGCCAGCAGCTCCGGACTAGCGGCACTCGGTGAGCAGTTCTTC,CASSSGLAALGEQFF
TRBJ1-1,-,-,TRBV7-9,TGTGCCAGCAGCTCCGGGACAACAAACACTGAAGCTTTCTTT,CASSSGTTNTEAFF
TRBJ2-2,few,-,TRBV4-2,TGTGCCAGCAGCCAAACCGTAGTTAGCACCGGGGAGCTGTTTTTT,CASSQTVVSTGELFF
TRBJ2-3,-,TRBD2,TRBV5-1,TGCGCCAGCAGCTGGGGACTAGTCACAGATACGCAGTATTTT,CASSWGLVTDTQYF
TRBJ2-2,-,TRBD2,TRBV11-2,TGTGCCAGCAGCTCATTATCCGGGGGGACCGGGGAGCTGTTTTTT,CASSSLSGGTGELFF
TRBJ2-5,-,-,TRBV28,TGTGCCAGCAGCCACACCACAGGGTTAGAGACCCAGTACTTC,CASSHTTGLETQYF
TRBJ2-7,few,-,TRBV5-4,TGTGCCAGCAGCGCGGGACAGTCCTACGAGCAGTACTTC,CASSAGQSYEQYF